This TCR beta chain was obtained from a study of PD-1 blockade in mismatch repair-deficient tumors. Study overall: Patients had approximately 11 mismatch repair-deficient cancer types and were previously treated and progressing.

Generated by immunoSEQ multiplex PCR, the TCRdb table keeps only in-frame clones and is missing some. The data contain approximately 60,000 clones, roughly 88% of them singletons. The CDR3 covers 12 residues. Trimming removed 5 bases at V and 8 bases at J, with 12 bases between. The V gene's germline CDR1 is SGHNT and CDR2 YENEEA. This clone was seen only a few times. A few pembrolizumab responders had their TCRs sequenced. This TCR was sampled from an adult with mismatch repair-deficient cancer. This rearrangement joins TRBV11-3 to TRBJ1-1; the D gene is possibly TRBD1 (6 bases). Sequences were derived from peripheral blood, sampled 52 weeks after starting pembrolizumab. CDR3 region: CASSPRGLEAFF. CDR3 nucleotide sequence: TGTGCCAGCAGCCCCAGGGGACTAGAAGCTTTCTTT.